Each of the 14 T cell receptor beta chains below was sequenced from the same sample in a study of OX40 agonist ivuxolimab in advanced cancers. The assay was immunoSEQ multiplex PCR, and TCRdb's table has in-frame clones only and misses some. This table has roughly 70,000 clones, approximately 86% appearing once. The sequences come from CD4+ or CD8+ T cells sorted from blood, collected in a trial of the OX40 agonist ivuxolimab. These receptors were taken from an adult with an advanced solid tumor such as melanoma, head and neck, liver or kidney cancer.

The rearrangement uses TRBV18 and TRBJ2-1; 7 positions agree with TRBD2. This CDR3 has 15 residues. V shed 6 bases and J 8 bases; nucleotides not matched to a gene: 13. The V gene's germline CDR1 is KGHSH and CDR2 LQKENI. CDR3 nucleotide sequence: TGTGCCAGCTCCCGGACTAGGCAGGACGAGCATGAGCAGTTCTTC. It translates to CASSRTRQDEHEQFF.

The chain uses TRBV10-3 and TRBJ2-3, with D unclear. Germline lookup yields CDR1 ENHRY and CDR2 SYGVKD. There are 16 residues in the CDR3. The V gene lost 5 bases and the J gene lost 4 bases, with 19 bases spanning the gap. Here the CDR3 DNA reads TGTGCCATCAGTTCACCTCTATCGGGCGGAGCAGATACGCAGTATTTT. This sequence encodes CAISSPLSGGADTQYF.

This clone was recorded only once. V gene TRBV7-8 combines with J gene TRBJ2-3, with D unclear. The CDR3 is made up of 14 amino acids. The germline V gene encodes CDR1 SGHVS and CDR2 FQNEAQ. The germline V and J ends were trimmed by 1 base and 2 bases, with 7 bases remaining between them. The CDR3 reads CASSLDRHTDTQYF. The CDR3 DNA reads as TGTGCCAGCAGCTTAGATCGACACACAGATACGCAGTATTTT.

The CDR3 nucleotides read TGCGCCAGCAGCCAAGATTGGAGCTCCTACAATGAGCAGTTCTTC. Translation gives CASSQDWSSYNEQFF. The chain links TRBV4-3 to TRBJ2-1; D is unresolved. This CDR3 has 15 amino acids. With 0 bases removed from V and 0 bases from J, the gap between germline ends came to 6 bases. The germline CDR1 and CDR2 sequences are LGHNA and YSLEER.

The chain joins TRBV5-1 to TRBJ2-5, with TRBD2 identical over 9 bases. The J call could be wrong; TRBJ2-7 is a better fit for the DNA end. CDR3 length: 15 amino acids. Germline V CDR1 and CDR2: SGHRS, YFSETQ. This CDR3 reads CASSGALAGNYEQYF. CDR3 bases: TGCGCCAGCAGCGGGGCCCTAGCGGGAAACTACGAGCAGTACTTC.

This chain links TRBV30 with TRBJ1-2; D is perhaps TRBD1 (6 bases). CDR3 size: 15 residues. With 7 bases removed from V and 7 bases from J, the gap between germline ends came to 25 bases. The germline V gene has CDR1 GTSNPN and CDR2 SVGIG (reference sequence). The CDR3 loop is CALESPGASPVGYTF. DNA of the CDR3: TGTGCCTTGGAATCTCCGGGGGCTAGCCCAGTTGGCTACACCTTC.

This clone has only a few counts. The V gene is TRBV7-8, the J gene TRBJ2-2, with TRBD2 matching 7 bases. V lost 6 bases to trimming and J lost 2 bases; unmatched junction nucleotides: 6. CDR3 length: 15 amino acids. Germline values: CDR1 SGHVS, CDR2 FQNEAQ. CDR3 protein: CASRIAGLNTGELFF. The CDR3 DNA sequence: TGTGCCAGCAGAATAGCGGGTCTAAACACCGGGGAGCTGTTTTTT.

As DNA, the CDR3 is TGTGCCAGCAGCTTCGGTGGGTCCAAAAACATTCAGTACTTC. It codes for CASSFGGSKNIQYF. This chain joins TRBV5-6 and TRBJ2-4; D not certain. V gave up 2 bases and J gave up 2 bases, with 8 bases separating them. CDR1 SGHDT and CDR2 YYEEEE come from the germline V gene. CDR3 length: 14 residues.

The rearrangement joins TRBV29-1 to TRBJ2-3; TRBD1 might be the D (6 bases). V shed 4 bases and J shed 0 bases, with 14 bases lying between them. Germline-derived CDR1 and CDR2 are SQVTM and ANQGSEA. CDR3 length: 15 amino acids. This CDR3 reads CSVARTDPSTDTQYF. CDR3 coding DNA: TGCAGCGTTGCCAGGACAGACCCTAGCACAGATACGCAGTATTTT.

The chain combines TRBV14 with TRBJ2-5; D not certain. Germline CDR1 and CDR2: SGHDN and FVKESK. Trimming shortened V by 1 base and J by 5 bases, and 8 bases separated the two germline ends. The CDR3 runs to 13 residues. CDR3 nucleotide sequence: TGTGCCAGCAGCCAAGGGGAAACTGAGACCCAGTACTTC. It translates to CASSQGETETQYF.

The chain is built from TRBV5-6 and TRBJ2-3, with no clear D. V lost 4 bases and J 4 bases, leaving 13 bases between the germline ends. CDR1 is SGHDT, CDR2 YYEEEE, per germline. The CDR3 runs to 14 residues. The CDR3 sequence: CASSQTTAPDTQYF. In nucleotides, the CDR3 is TGTGCCAGCAGCCAAACTACCGCCCCAGATACGCAGTATTTT.

This clone has only a few counts. V usage is TRBV19 and J usage is TRBJ1-2, with D perhaps TRBD1 (6 bases). CDR1 and CDR2 (germline): LNHDA, SQIVND (reference sequence). The CDR3 extends over 14 amino acids. Trimming stripped 6 bases from V and 2 bases from J, with 13 bases between. CDR3 sequence reads: CASSFHDRNYGYTF. For the CDR3, the DNA is TGTGCCAGTAGCTTCCACGACAGGAACTATGGCTACACCTTC. The entire variable domain, with the rest obtained from reference TRBV19 and TRBJ1-2, is as follows: DGGITQSPKYLFRKEGQNVTLSCEQNLNHDAMYWYRQDPGQGLRLIYYSQIVNDFQKGDIAEGYSVSREKKESFPLTVTSAQKNPTAFYLCASSFHDRNYGYTFGSGTRLTVV.

V usage is TRBV27 and J usage is TRBJ1-1; D unresolved. This CDR3 spans 12 amino acids. The V and J ends lost 6 bases and 7 bases respectively, with 12 bases between them. Looked up from germline, CDR1 is MNHEY and CDR2 is SMNVEV (reference sequence). In nucleotides, the CDR3 is TGTGCCAGCAGGTGGGCGGGAGGTGAAGCTTTCTTT. Translated: CASRWAGGEAFF.

The rearrangement uses TRBV30 and TRBJ2-7; 9 positions match TRBD2. The V gene's germline CDR1 is GTSNPN and CDR2 SVGIG (reference sequence). V was pared by 0 bases and J by 6 bases, with 6 bases of the junction left unmatched. CDR3 length: 14 residues. CDR3 region: CAWSVAGGIAEQYF. For the CDR3, the DNA is TGTGCCTGGAGTGTAGCGGGAGGAATCGCCGAGCAGTACTTC.